Following are 19 T cell receptor beta chains from one sample sequenced in a study of T cell responses to AZD1222 COVID-19 vaccine. Sequencing was performed with immunoSEQ multiplex PCR; in TCRdb, only in-frame clones are kept and a portion is missing. Of 130,000 or so clones in the sample, approximately 90% were seen once. The source was peripheral blood, collected on day 0 of AZD1222 vaccination. The receptors were sampled from an adult in good health.

The rearrangement uses TRBV6-2 or TRBV6-3 and TRBJ1-5; 11 nucleotides match TRBD1. J was trimmed by 2 bases and V by 6 bases; bases with no gene match: 12. From germline, CDR1 is MNHEY and CDR2 SVGEGT. The CDR3 extends over 18 amino acids. The CDR3, as DNA: TGTGCCAGCAGCTCCAGGACAGGGGGCGTCACTGGCAATCAGCCCCAGCATTTT. This sequence encodes CASSSRTGGVTGNQPQHF.

The chain has TRBV28 and TRBJ1-3, with D maybe TRBD1 (5 bases). Trimming shortened V by 4 bases and J by 4 bases, and 14 bases separated the two germline ends. The CDR3 extends over 15 amino acids. From germline, CDR1 is MDHEN and CDR2 SYDVKM. The CDR3 nucleotides are TGTGCCAGCAGTTCGACAGCCGGGGCGGGAAACACCATATATTTT. It is translated as CASSSTAGAGNTIYF.

This clone has a single count. This chain joins TRBV18 and TRBJ2-7, with TRBD1 as a possible D gene (5 bases). The ends were cut back, 2 bases at V and 3 bases at J, with 17 bases in the middle. Germline-derived CDR1 and CDR2 are KGHSH and LQKENI. There are 16 residues in the CDR3. The CDR3 is CASSPFDSDLNYEQYF. In DNA form, the CDR3 reads TGTGCCAGCTCACCATTTGACAGCGACTTAAACTACGAGCAGTACTTC.

This clone was recorded once. The chain couples TRBV10-3 to TRBJ1-3; no reliable D call. In germline, CDR1 is ENHRY, CDR2 SYGVKD. There are 13 residues in the CDR3. V lost 2 bases, J lost 4 bases, and 6 bases lay in between. The CDR3, as DNA: TGTGCCATCAGTGAGATTTCGGGAAACACCATATATTTT. Translated: CAISEISGNTIYF.

The chain carries TRBV28 and TRBJ2-7, with 7 bases that match TRBD1. This CDR3 contains 12 residues. The ends lost 6 bases at V and 5 bases at J; junction bases unmatched: 4. From germline, CDR1 is MDHEN and CDR2 SYDVKM. The CDR3 is CASSLDRDEQYF. The DNA for the CDR3 is TGTGCCAGCAGCCTTGACAGGGACGAGCAGTACTTC.

V is TRBV15 and J is TRBJ1-2; D is unresolved. The CDR3 sequence is 17 residues long. Trimming removed 2 bases at V and 1 base at J, with 17 bases between. Per germline, CDR1 LNHNV and CDR2 YYDKDF (reference sequence). In nucleotides, the CDR3 is TGTGCCACCAGCAGAAGGGCGACCGCAGTGGTTAACTATGGCTACACCTTC. Its translation: CATSRRATAVVNYGYTF. The variable domain in full, completed from reference TRBV15 and TRBJ1-2, reads DAMVIQNPRYQVTQFGKPVTLSCSQTLNHNVMYWYQQKSSQAPKLLFHYYDKDFNNEADTPDNFQSRRPNTSFCFLDIRSPGLGDTAMYLCATSRRATAVVNYGYTFGSGTRLTVV.

The chain combines TRBV18 with TRBJ2-7; 10 bases line up with TRBD1. The CDR3 is made up of 16 amino acids. The V gene's germline CDR1 is KGHSH and CDR2 LQKENI. Losses at the gene ends were 2 bases for V and 7 bases for J; bases not matched to a gene: 11. The chain's CDR3 is CASSPLPGQGKGEQYF. The CDR3 DNA reads as TGTGCCAGCTCACCATTACCGGGACAGGGGAAGGGTGAGCAGTACTTC.

This chain joins TRBV6-5 and TRBJ1-2; no reliable D call. The CDR3 has 14 amino acids. V was pared by 0 bases and J by 1 base, with 6 bases between. Germline CDR1 MNHEY, CDR2 SVGAGI. In DNA, the CDR3 is TGTGCCAGCAGTTACTCGAAAAATAACTATGGCTACACCTTC. As protein: CASSYSKNNYGYTF.

This chain connects TRBV7-8 to TRBJ1-3; 7 bases map to TRBD1. Trimming cost V 6 bases and J 4 bases; bases outside gene matches: 6. Germline V gives CDR1 SGHVS, CDR2 FQNEAQ. This CDR3 spans 14 amino acids. The CDR3 DNA reads TGTGCCAGCAGTCCGACAGGGCCAGGAAACACCATATATTTT. It translates to CASSPTGPGNTIYF.

The chain is built from TRBV6-6 and TRBJ2-1, with 8 bases matching TRBD2. Germline values: CDR1 MNHNY, CDR2 SVGAGI (reference sequence). V lost 0 bases and J lost 9; bases outside the gene matches: 7. The CDR3 has 15 residues. The CDR3 loop is CASSYSPGGPGEQFF. The CDR3 region has the DNA TGTGCCAGCAGTTACTCTCCGGGGGGGCCCGGTGAGCAGTTCTTC.

This clone was recorded only once. The rearrangement links TRBV19 to TRBJ1-5; D remains ambiguous. CDR3 length: 14 residues. Per the germline V gene, CDR1 is LNHDA and CDR2 is SQIVND (reference sequence). Trimming cost V 5 bases and J 1 base, with 9 bases left between them. The DNA for the CDR3 is TGTGCCAGTAGTTTGTTCAGCAGCAATCAGCCCCAGCATTTT. Its protein product is CASSLFSSNQPQHF. The full variable domain, with the rest looked up from reference TRBV19 and TRBJ1-5, is DGGITQSPKYLFRKEGQNVTLSCEQNLNHDAMYWYRQDPGQGLRLIYYSQIVNDFQKGDIAEGYSVSREKKESFPLTVTSAQKNPTAFYLCASSLFSSNQPQHFGDGTRLSIL.

V and J are TRBV6-2 or TRBV6-3 and TRBJ1-2; no firm D call. CDR1 is MNHEY and CDR2 is SVGEGT in the germline V gene. CDR3 length: 12 residues. With 5 bases removed from V and 7 bases from J, the gap between germline ends came to 11 bases. The CDR3 bases are TGTGCCAGCAGTCGAGGGAGTGGTGGCTACACCTTC. It codes for CASSRGSGGYTF.

This rearrangement joins TRBV6-6 to TRBJ2-5; tentatively, D is TRBD1 (6 bases). Per the germline V gene, CDR1 is MNHNY and CDR2 is SVGAGI (reference sequence). The V end was cut by 2 bases, the J end by 4 bases, with 17 bases between. The length of the CDR3 is 16 residues. In DNA, the CDR3 is TGTGCCAGCAGTTACGCGAGCAGGGGACCCCCAGAGACCCAGTACTTC. It yields the protein CASSYASRGPPETQYF.

CDR3 DNA: TGTGCCAGCAGCCAAGATAGCGGTAAAGAGACCCAGTACTTC. Protein sequence: CASSQDSGKETQYF. The chain uses TRBV4-2 and TRBJ2-5, with D tentatively TRBD2 (6 bases). The CDR3 totals 14 residues. The germline V gene encodes CDR1 LGHNA and CDR2 YNFKEQ. V was shortened by 0 bases and J by 3 bases, with 8 bases between the two germline ends.

V and J are TRBV6-5 and TRBJ2-7; D gene uncertain. Trimming cost V 2 bases and J 1 base, with 12 bases left between them. Per germline, CDR1 MNHEY and CDR2 SVGAGI. This CDR3 is built from 15 residues. In DNA, the CDR3 is TGTGCCAGCAGTTACGCGGCCAGTATTTCCTACGAGCAGTACTTC. Its protein product is CASSYAASISYEQYF.

The V call is TRBV25-1, the J call TRBJ2-3, with D perhaps TRBD2 (5 bases). V shed 4 bases and J shed 0 bases, with 11 bases lying between them. Germline CDR1 is MGHDK and CDR2 is SYGVNS. The CDR3 contains 15 residues. CDR3 region: CASSAFGVSTDTQYF. CDR3 bases: TGTGCCAGCAGTGCGTTCGGGGTTAGCACAGATACGCAGTATTTT.

V and J are TRBV24-1 and TRBJ1-5; tentative D call: TRBD1 (5 bases). The germline V gene encodes CDR1 KGHDR and CDR2 SFDVKD. The CDR3 is 17 residues long. V was cut by 4 bases and J by 0 bases, with 15 bases left in between. The chain's CDR3 is CATSDGRGTYSNQPQHF. The CDR3 nucleotides are TGTGCCACCAGTGACGGCCGGGGGACCTATAGCAATCAGCCCCAGCATTTT.

The chain recombines TRBV5-1 with TRBJ1-6; the D gene is possibly TRBD1 (5 bases). There are 14 residues in the CDR3. The ends were cut back, 5 bases at V and 6 bases at J, with 12 bases in the middle. Germline assignment: CDR1 SGHRS and CDR2 YFSETQ. DNA of the CDR3: TGCGCCAGCAGGGAAGGGGTTAGTAATTCACCCCTCCACTTT. Translation gives CASREGVSNSPLHF.

V gene TRBV7-2 combines with J gene TRBJ1-5; TRBD1 is a possible D gene (5 bases). The CDR3 length is 16 residues. Germline loops: CDR1 SGHTA, CDR2 FQGNSA. V gave up 1 base and J gave up 0 bases, with 10 bases separating them. DNA of the CDR3: TGTGCCAGCAGCTTAGTGGGGGGTTATAGCAATCAGCCCCAGCATTTT. Translation gives CASSLVGGYSNQPQHF. The whole variable domain, remainder taken from reference TRBV7-2 and TRBJ1-5, is GAGVSQSPSNKVTEKGKDVELRCDPISGHTALYWYRQSLGQGLEFLIYFQGNSAPDKSGLPSDRFSAERTGGSVSTLTIQRTQQEDSAVYLCASSLVGGYSNQPQHFGDGTRLSIL.